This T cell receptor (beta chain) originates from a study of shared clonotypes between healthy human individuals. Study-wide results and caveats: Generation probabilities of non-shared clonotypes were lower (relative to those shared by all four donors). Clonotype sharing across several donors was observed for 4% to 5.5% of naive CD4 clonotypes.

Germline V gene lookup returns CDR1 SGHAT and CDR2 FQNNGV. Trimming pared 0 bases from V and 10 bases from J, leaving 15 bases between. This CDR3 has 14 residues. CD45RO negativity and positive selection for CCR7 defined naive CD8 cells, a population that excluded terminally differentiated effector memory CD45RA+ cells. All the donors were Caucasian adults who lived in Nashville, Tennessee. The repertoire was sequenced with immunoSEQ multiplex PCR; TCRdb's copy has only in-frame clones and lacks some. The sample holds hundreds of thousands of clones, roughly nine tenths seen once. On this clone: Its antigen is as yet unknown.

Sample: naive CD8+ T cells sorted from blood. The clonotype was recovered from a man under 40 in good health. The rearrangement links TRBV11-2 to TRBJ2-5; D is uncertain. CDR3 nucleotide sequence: TGTGCCAGCAGCTTAGATCCCTATACCAAGGTCCAGTACTTC. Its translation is CASSLDPYTKVQYF.